This T cell receptor beta chain was sequenced during a study of cytomegalovirus exposure and HLA in healthy donors. Overall study context: Earlier, approximately 190 million T cells were analyzed, and 90 million to 140 million unique TCR beta sequences were found among them.

The germline V gene encodes CDR1 WNHNN and CDR2 SYGVQD (reference sequence). This CDR3 comprises 16 residues. The junction had 10 bases not matched to a gene; V was cut back by 3 bases and J by 7 bases. Study-wide findings and caveats: In a later analysis, the majority of CMV-associated beta chains seemingly showed HLA restriction.

In regard to this clone: As yet, its antigen is unknown.

The PCR was carried out with 60 Vbeta primers and 13 Jbeta primers. The assay was immunoSEQ multiplex PCR, and TCRdb's table has in-frame clones only and misses some. The sample consists of about 140,000 clones, approximately 76% of them appearing once. The receptor's source is a man between 35 and 55 years old in good health and CMV-seronegative. Source material: PBMCs. The V gene is TRBV10-1, the J gene TRBJ2-1, with 9 bases matching TRBD1. The CDR3 DNA sequence: TGCGCCAGCAGTGATACTGGGACAGGGATCTTTAATGAGCAGTTCTTC. It specifies CASSDTGTGIFNEQFF.